This is a list of T cell receptor beta chains from one sample in a study of shared clonotypes between healthy human individuals. The protocol was immunoSEQ multiplex PCR, while the TCRdb copy is restricted to in-frame clones and leaves out a portion. The sample has 1.6 million or so clones; over 95% are singletons. Sequencing was done on a sample of naive CD4+ T cells sorted from blood. These receptor sequences come from a man aged 25-45 years in good health. The CDR3 runs from the conserved cysteine through the conserved F or W. The D gene is left open where the match is weak. Rows may omit the clone size; those that give it use once, few, many or a size class.

size: NA
V: TRBV27
D: TRBD2
J: TRBJ2-1
DNA: TGTGCCAGCAGCCGAGCTAGCGGTCTTTCCTACAATGAGCAGTTCTTC
CDR3: CASSRASGLSYNEQFF

size: NA
V: TRBV9
D: NA
J: TRBJ1-1
DNA: TGTGCCAGCAGCGTAGTCTTGAGTTGGGGAGAAGCTTTCTTT
CDR3: CASSVVLSWGEAFF

size: NA
V: TRBV28
D: NA
J: TRBJ2-7
DNA: TGTGCCAGCAGGCGCCAACAGGGTAGGTTCCACGAGCAGTACTTC
CDR3: CASRRQQGRFHEQYF

size: NA
V: TRBV28
D: NA
J: TRBJ2-7
DNA: TGTGCCAGCAGTTTTTTGGGAAGCTCCTACGAGCAGTACTTC
CDR3: CASSFLGSSYEQYF

size: NA
V: TRBV19
D: NA
J: TRBJ2-3
DNA: TGTGCCAGTAGTATAGCCCAGGGGATCACAGATACGCAGTATTTT
CDR3: CASSIAQGITDTQYF

size: NA
V: TRBV2
D: TRBD1
J: TRBJ2-7
DNA: TGTGCCAGCAGTGACCAGGGGGCAATGTACGAGCAGTACTTC
CDR3: CASSDQGAMYEQYF

size: NA
V: TRBV5-1
D: TRBD2
J: TRBJ2-5
DNA: TGCGCCAGCAGCGAGTCGGGACTAGCGGGAGTTGAGACCCAGTACTTC
CDR3: CASSESGLAGVETQYF

size: NA
V: TRBV5-6
D: NA
J: TRBJ2-5
DNA: TGTGCCAGCAGCGTTGGTGGTGTTTGGGAGACCCAGTACTTC
CDR3: CASSVGGVWETQYF

size: NA
V: TRBV7-4
D: NA
J: TRBJ1-4
DNA: TGTGCCAGCAGCTTATCCCGAGCCAGGGTACGGGAACTGTTTTTT
CDR3: CASSLSRARVRELFF

size: NA
V: TRBV7-6
D: TRBD2
J: TRBJ2-2
DNA: TGTGCCAGCAGCGGACTAGCGGGAGCTGGGGAGCTGTTTTTT
CDR3: CASSGLAGAGELFF

size: NA
V: TRBV19
D: TRBD2
J: TRBJ2-5
DNA: TGTGCCAGTAGTACTGGGGCTAGCGGGAGTCGGCCCTGGAACCAAGAGACCCAGTACTTC
CDR3: CASSTGASGSRPWNQETQYF

size: NA
V: TRBV19
D: TRBD1
J: TRBJ1-5
DNA: TGTGCCAGTAGTATATGGACAGGGGCTTTAAATCAGCCCCAGCATTTT
CDR3: CASSIWTGALNQPQHF

size: NA
V: TRBV15
D: NA
J: TRBJ1-1
DNA: TGTGCCACCAGCAGGGGGGGACGGATTGAAGCTTTCTTT
CDR3: CATSRGGRIEAFF

size: NA
V: TRBV2
D: NA
J: TRBJ2-5
DNA: TGTGCCAGCAGTGGGAATTTCGAGACCCAGTACTTC
CDR3: CASSGNFETQYF

size: few
V: TRBV27
D: NA
J: TRBJ2-1
DNA: TGTGCCAGGGGTCACGCCCGGAACAATGAGCAGTTCTTC
CDR3: CARGHARNNEQFF

size: NA
V: TRBV7-2
D: TRBD2
J: TRBJ2-7
DNA: TGTGCCAGCAGCTTAGGATGGGAGGGCCATTATGAGCAGTACTTC
CDR3: CASSLGWEGHYEQYF

size: NA
V: TRBV6-1
D: NA
J: TRBJ1-3
DNA: TGTGCCAGCGCCGGGAGAGGGAACTCTGGAAACACCATATATTTT
CDR3: CASAGRGNSGNTIYF

size: NA
V: TRBV18
D: NA
J: TRBJ2-3
DNA: TGTGCCAGCTCACCACCTGGGGTTGGGACAGATACGCAGTATTTT
CDR3: CASSPPGVGTDTQYF

size: NA
V: TRBV10-3
D: TRBD1
J: TRBJ1-5
DNA: TGTGCCATCAGTGAAGGGGGCGCCCTCAATCAGCCCCAGCATTTT
CDR3: CAISEGGALNQPQHF